This TCR beta chain originates from a study of beta chain features in type 1 diabetes. This clone has only a few counts. The target antigen is unknown. Sequenced material consisted of expressed TCRB transcripts (all of the isolated RNA was reverse transcribed). Measured with immunoSEQ multiplex PCR; TCRdb has only the in-frame clones, and not every one. The sample consists of over 300,000 clones, 6.5% to 10% of them appearing once. CDR1 is ENHRY and CDR2 is SYGVKD in the germline V gene. The V end lost 4 bases, the J end lost 3 bases, and 16 bases lay between the germline ends. This CDR3 has 15 residues. General study results and limits: The study found that naive, central memory and Treg TCRB repertoires appeared more similar in patients than in healthy donors. Sequencing from cDNA could over-represent high-TCR-expressing cells.

V and J are TRBV10-3 and TRBJ2-7; maybe TRBD1 (5 bases). The source is a woman younger than 30 in good health. The sequenced sample consisted of central memory CD4+ T cells from blood. Written as DNA, the CDR3 is TGTGCCATCAGTGGGACAATGGAATCCAGCTACGAGCAGTACTTC. Its protein is CAISGTMESSYEQYF.